Following are 14 T cell receptor beta chains from one sample sequenced in a study of blood T cell repertoires in COVID-19. The assay was immunoSEQ multiplex PCR, and TCRdb's table has in-frame clones only and misses some. Of 300,000 to 400,000 clones listed, 85% are singletons. The sequenced sample was PBMCs or T cells enriched from blood (not recorded which). These receptors came from a woman aged 30 to 39 who had been exposed to COVID-19.

This chain uses TRBV27 with TRBJ1-6, with D possibly being TRBD1 (5 bases). This CDR3 region has 13 residues. Trimming pared 6 bases from V and 8 bases from J, leaving 11 bases between. Germline CDR1 and CDR2: MNHEY and SMNVEV (reference sequence). The CDR3 loop is CASSVTEDSPLHF. The CDR3 DNA is TGTGCCAGCAGCGTGACAGAAGATTCACCCCTCCACTTT.

The genes are TRBV3-1 (or the pseudogene TRBV3-2) and TRBJ1-3; D possibly corresponds to TRBD1 (5 bases). Per the germline V gene, CDR1 is LGHDT and CDR2 is YNNKEL (reference sequence). The CDR3 length is 18 residues. Deletions cut 0 bases from V and 1 base from J, with 16 bases between. The CDR3 sequence is CASSQDARTNVSGNTIYF. In nucleotides, the CDR3 is TGTGCCAGCAGCCAAGATGCTAGGACAAACGTTTCTGGAAACACCATATATTTT.

Here the CDR3 DNA reads TGCAGCGTGGAGACTAGCGGGGGAGACTACGAGCAGTACTTC. As protein: CSVETSGGDYEQYF. The V and J genes are TRBV29-1 and TRBJ2-7; 12 bases map to TRBD2. The J segment lost 3 bases and the V segment lost 6 bases, leaving 6 bases of the junction unmatched. The CDR3 has 14 amino acids. Germline V gene sequence: CDR1 SQVTM, CDR2 ANQGSEA.

The chain has TRBV19 and TRBJ1-2; TRBD1 matches 10 bases. From germline, CDR1 is LNHDA and CDR2 SQIVND (reference sequence). V lost 5 bases to trimming and J lost 3 bases; unmatched junction nucleotides: 6. The CDR3 runs to 15 residues. CDR3 DNA sequence: TGTGCCAGTAGTGGAAGGACAGGGGGGTACTATGGCTACACCTTC. Translated: CASSGRTGGYYGYTF.

This chain uses TRBV27 with TRBJ1-1; 7 nucleotides line up with TRBD1. V lost 4 bases, J lost 8 bases, and 7 bases stayed unmatched. The CDR3 has 13 amino acids. Germline loops: CDR1 MNHEY, CDR2 SMNVEV (reference sequence). The CDR3 DNA sequence: TGTGCCAGCAGTTCTTCAGGGGGAAGGGAAGCTTTCTTT. It specifies CASSSSGGREAFF.

This chain links TRBV4-2 with TRBJ2-1, with TRBD1 matching over 9 bases. The CDR3 covers 15 residues. V trimming: 1 base; J trimming: 6 bases; junction bases outside the gene matches: 4. CDR1 and CDR2 from the germline V gene are LGHNA and YNFKEQ. CDR3 DNA: TGTGCCAGCAGCCAAGGGGACAGGGCGAGCAATGAGCAGTTCTTC. Amino acids: CASSQGDRASNEQFF.

This chain connects TRBV19 to TRBJ2-7, with D unclear. The length of the CDR3 is 16 residues. Between the trimmed V and J ends, which lost 8 bases and 3 bases, there was a span of 23 bases. CDR1 and CDR2 from the germline V gene are LNHDA and SQIVND (reference sequence). CDR3 bases: TGTGCCAGTTCGGCTCGTGTATCCGAGGCAAACTACGAGCAGTACTTC. It specifies CASSARVSEANYEQYF.

This chain uses TRBV9 with TRBJ1-2; unclear D gene. Per germline, CDR1 SGDLS and CDR2 YYNGEE. V lost 3 bases, J lost 4 bases, and 22 bases lay in between. The CDR3 spans 17 residues. For the CDR3, the DNA is TGTGCCAGCAGCGCGCTTAGCGACCCCTCAGGACGCTATGGCTACACCTTC. Translation: CASSALSDPSGRYGYTF.

In its sample, this clone was seen a few times. V and J are TRBV7-3 and TRBJ1-1, with D maybe TRBD1 (5 bases). Trimming took off 3 bases at V and 0 bases at J, with 14 bases between the two ends. The CDR3 is made up of 16 amino acids. Per germline, CDR1 SGHTA and CDR2 FQGTGA. In DNA form, the CDR3 reads TGTGCCAGCAGCTTCTCAGGACAAACCATGAACACTGAAGCTTTCTTT. Translated: CASSFSGQTMNTEAFF. The full variable domain, its missing parts supplied by reference TRBV7-3 and TRBJ1-1, is GAGVSQTPSNKVTEKGKYVELRCDPISGHTALYWYRQSLGQGPEFLIYFQGTGAADDSGLPNDRFFAVRPEGSVSTLKIQRTERGDSAVYLCASSFSGQTMNTEAFFGQGTRLTVV.

This chain uses TRBV24-1 with TRBJ2-6; tentatively, D is TRBD2 (5 bases). CDR1 is KGHDR and CDR2 is SFDVKD in the germline V gene. This CDR3 contains 16 residues. V dropped 1 base and J dropped 1 base, with 7 bases sitting between them. CDR3 residues: CATSDFPGSGANVLTF. The CDR3, as DNA: TGTGCCACCAGTGATTTTCCGGGATCTGGGGCCAACGTCCTGACTTTC.

V gene TRBV19 combines with J gene TRBJ1-2, with 9 bases identical to TRBD1. The CDR3 spans 12 residues. In germline, CDR1 is LNHDA, CDR2 SQIVND (reference sequence). J lost 5 bases, V lost 8 bases, and 3 bases had no gene match. CDR3 DNA sequence: TGTGCCAGTGAACAGGGGGCTTATGGCTACACCTTC. Translating gives CASEQGAYGYTF.

The gene calls are TRBV7-6 and TRBJ2-5; TRBD2 matches 8 bases. CDR1 and CDR2 (germline): SGHVS, FNYEAQ. V gave up 1 base and J gave up 5 bases; unmatched junction bases: 12. The length of the CDR3 is 17 residues. In DNA form, the CDR3 reads TGTGCCAGCAGCTTAGGTGGGCTAGCGGGTCTAAGTGAGACCCAGTACTTC. Its translation: CASSLGGLAGLSETQYF.

The CDR3: CASSSGQPTDTQYF. The DNA for the CDR3 is TGTGCCAGCAGCTCTGGACAGCCGACAGATACGCAGTATTTT. V gene TRBV11-2 combines with J gene TRBJ2-3; D is possibly TRBD1 (6 bases). Germline V gene sequence: CDR1 SGHAT, CDR2 FQNNGV. Trimming cost V 4 bases and J 3 bases, with 11 bases left between them. This CDR3 region has 14 residues.

This chain joins TRBV18 and TRBJ1-6; TRBD1 matches at 7 bases. This CDR3 has 16 amino acids. Germline V gene lookup returns CDR1 KGHSH and CDR2 LQKENI. V trimming: 2 bases; J trimming: 6 bases; junction bases outside the gene matches: 7. CDR3 region: CASSPSAGTANSPLHF. CDR3 nucleotide sequence: TGTGCCAGCTCACCATCGGCCGGGACAGCTAATTCACCCCTCCACTTT.